This TCR beta chain comes out of a study of blood T cell repertoires in COVID-19. The wider study: Sites across the United States, Italy and Spain contributed samples from acute and convalescent COVID-19. T cells, B-cell-depleted T cells, or PBMCs provided the cDNA or gDNA that served as material.

Under the authors' procedure: Reference gene primer amplification yielded estimated nucleated cell counts. Sequencing was performed with immunoSEQ multiplex PCR; in TCRdb, only in-frame clones are kept and a portion is missing. The DNA was the basis for D and trimming; V, J and clone size are from that table. The table includes under 200,000 clones, about 80% detected once. Germline V gene lookup returns CDR1 SQVTM and CDR2 ANQGSEA. The CDR3 totals 12 residues. Trimming took off 3 bases at V and 2 bases at J, with 7 bases between the two ends. This chain uses TRBV29-1 with TRBJ1-2, with D unclear. The receptor was derived from a human donor in a cohort sampled during active COVID-19. The sample was peripheral blood. The CDR3 nucleotides read TGCAGCGTTGAGGCATCAAACTATGGCTACACCTTC. Translated, it gives CSVEASNYGYTF.